Below are 13 T cell receptor beta chains sequenced from a single sample in a study of Graves' ophthalmopathy and Graves' hyperthyroidism. The authors amplified TCR beta CDR3 regions, and they did so from RNA transcripts for repertoire sequencing. RT-PCR in the first round used HTBI primers; a second-round multiplex PCR followed. TCRdb re-called the multiplex PCR reads through MiXCR, storing one row per CDR3 protein. In the table there are 400,000 to 450,000 distinct CDR3 sequences, around 20% of which are singletons. The sequenced material came from peripheral blood. These receptors were obtained from a woman between 18 and 30 years old with stable Graves' hyperthyroidism.

The V and J genes are TRBV6-1 and TRBJ1-1; 7 bases map to TRBD1. Germline V gene sequence: CDR1 MNHNS, CDR2 SASEGT. Trimming at V came to 5 bases and at J to 5 bases, leaving 11 bases not matched to a gene. The CDR3 has 15 residues. The CDR3 is CASSKQGIVRTEAFF. CDR3 nucleotides: TGTGCCAGCAGTAAACAGGGGATAGTGCGGACTGAAGCTTTCTTT.

The chain carries TRBV7-9 and TRBJ1-2; 9 bases agree with TRBD1. The J segment lost 3 bases and the V segment lost 1 base, leaving 3 bases of the junction unmatched. This CDR3 is 15 amino acids long. Germline V CDR1 and CDR2: SEHNR, FQNEAQ (reference sequence). The CDR3 is CASSLGQGDHYGYTF. The CDR3 DNA reads TGTGCCAGCAGCTTAGGACAGGGGGATCACTATGGCTACACCTTC.

This chain links TRBV4-1 with TRBJ1-1; no firm D call. The V gene lost 0 bases and the J gene lost 0 bases, with 8 bases spanning the gap. The germline CDR1 and CDR2 sequences are MGHRA and YSYEKL. This CDR3 has 15 residues. CDR3 bases: TGCGCCAGCAGCCAAGATGGCAGACTGAACACTGAAGCTTTCTTT. Translating it yields CASSQDGRLNTEAFF.

At least ten counts were recorded for this clonotype. The chain couples TRBV12-3 or TRBV12-4 to TRBJ1-2; weak D call: TRBD1 (6 bases). CDR3 length equals 14 residues. The ends were cut back, 5 bases at V and 0 bases at J, with 10 bases in the middle. In DNA, the CDR3 is TGTGCCAGCAGTGGACAGCGCGCTAACTATGGCTACACCTTC. This encodes CASSGQRANYGYTF.

This clonotype was seen ten or more times. The chain combines TRBV20-1 with TRBJ1-2, with unresolved D. Trimming pared 6 bases from V and 2 bases from J, leaving 13 bases between. The CDR3 is 13 residues long. The germline gives CDR1 DFQATT, CDR2 SNEGSKA (reference sequence). The CDR3 DNA is TGCAGTGCCCCGTCAGAGGGCAACTATGGCTACACCTTC. Translating it yields CSAPSEGNYGYTF.

The table lists this clonotype with many counts. The genes are TRBV11-2 and TRBJ2-5, with D perhaps TRBD1 or TRBD2 (5 bases each). The V end lost 3 bases, the J end lost 5 bases, and 16 bases lay between the germline ends. This CDR3 comprises 15 residues. Germline V gives CDR1 SGHAT, CDR2 FQNNGV. CDR3 region: CASSLAGTSGETQYF. CDR3 DNA sequence: TGTGCCAGCAGCTTGGCCGGGACCTCGGGGGAGACCCAGTACTTC.

This clonotype was seen ten or more times. The rearrangement uses TRBV5-1 and TRBJ2-7, with TRBD1 matching 7 bases. There are 14 residues in the CDR3. The junction had 5 bases not matched to a gene; V was cut back by 4 bases and J by 1 base. Germline V gene sequence: CDR1 SGHRS, CDR2 YFSETQ. The CDR3 DNA reads as TGCGCCAGCAGCCACCGACAGGGATCCTACGAGCAGTACTTC. Amino acids: CASSHRQGSYEQYF.

This clonotype has at least ten counts. The chain recombines TRBV20-1 with TRBJ1-1; 8 nucleotides agree with TRBD1. CDR3 length: 15 amino acids. Trimming took 4 bases from V and 5 from J; bases not matched to a gene: 12. Germline V lookup: CDR1 DFQATT, CDR2 SNEGSKA (reference sequence). CDR3 residues: CSAILQGAWGTEAFF. The CDR3 DNA sequence: TGCAGTGCTATACTCCAGGGGGCCTGGGGAACTGAAGCTTTCTTT.

The J gene is TRBJ1-1, the V gene TRBV12-3 or TRBV12-4; weak D call: TRBD1 (6 bases). The V end was cut by 5 bases, the J end by 5 bases, with 15 bases between. This CDR3 is 14 amino acids long. This CDR3 reads CASSETGLRTEAFF. The CDR3 DNA follows: TGTGCCAGCAGTGAAACAGGGCTCCGGACTGAAGCTTTCTTT.

This clonotype was detected many times. Likely a read error: the CDR3 ends without its conserved phenylalanine or tryptophan. This sequence joins TRBV12-3 or TRBV12-4 and TRBJ1-1, with 7 bases matching TRBD1. The CDR3 length is 13 residues. The V and J ends lost 8 bases and 1 base, in that order; junction bases with no gene match: 4. The CDR3 DNA is TGTGCCAGCCGGGGGACAGCGAACACTGAAGCTTTCCTT. Amino acid sequence: CASRGTANTEAFL.

This clonotype showed up many times. CDR3 residues: CASSASWNTEAFF. CDR3 bases: TGCGCCAGCAGCGCCTCCTGGAACACTGAAGCTTTCTTT. The chain carries TRBV5-1 and TRBJ1-1; no reliable D call. The CDR3 covers 13 residues. V lost 4 bases and J lost 1, with 8 bases in between. Germline CDR1 and CDR2: SGHRS and YFSETQ.

A remark on this clonotype: It may be a read error: a sequence one base away is much more abundant. It is likely a read error, because the conserved phenylalanine at the end of the CDR3 is missing. The chain recombines TRBV12-3 or TRBV12-4 with TRBJ2-3; TRBD1 is a possible D gene (6 bases). The CDR3 is 15 residues long. The germline V and J ends were trimmed by 5 bases and 0 bases, with 12 bases remaining between them. The CDR3 DNA reads as TGTGCCAGCAGTCCGGGACACTCTAGCACAGATACGCAGTATTGT. Translation gives CASSPGHSSTDTQYC.

This clonotype has at least ten counts. This rearrangement joins TRBV28 to TRBJ2-7; D is possibly TRBD2 (5 bases). Trimming shortened V by 5 bases and J by 2 bases, and 10 bases separated the two germline ends. Germline lookup yields CDR1 MDHEN and CDR2 SYDVKM. The CDR3 is made up of 13 amino acids. CDR3 bases: TGTGCCAGCAGTCCGGGAAGTACCTACGAGCAGTACTTC. Its translation is CASSPGSTYEQYF. The full variable domain, in which reference TRBV28 and TRBJ2-7 provide the parts outside the CDR3, is DVKVTQSSRYLVKRTGEKVFLECVQDMDHENMFWYRQDPGLGLRLIYFSYDVKMKEKGDIPEGYSVSREKKERFSLILESASTNQTSMYLCASSPGSTYEQYFGPGTRLTVT.